A single T cell receptor (beta chain) is shown here with its context. The antigen it recognizes is unknown. No quality values exist for individual bases; no much larger clone is one base distant. The immunoSEQ Assay, a bias-controlled multiplex PCR, was used to amplify TCRbeta CDR3 regions from genomic DNA. As for the authors' bioinformatics: The number of nucleated cells in each sample was estimated from the amplification of reference gene primers within the assay. To quantify the absolute abundance of each unique TCRbeta CDR3 rearrangement, sequence reads were collapsed and filtered. For each sample, productive Simpson clonality was calculated as the square root of Simpson's diversity index across productive rearrangements. This is the immuneACCESS table as TCRdb keeps it, with only in-frame sequences that have V and J called. A part of the clones is gone; compared with another copy, unresolved V genes explain less than half, and the rest is unexplained. V, J and clone size reflect that table, while D and trimming were determined from the DNA. The sample data list roughly 78,000 clones, and 80% of these were observed just once. The ten most abundant clones make up around 13% of the sample.

These data come from a study of blood T cell repertoires in COVID-19 (dated by TCRdb to 2018 to 2021). For the wider study: Samples covering the acute and convalescent phases of COVID-19 were provided by collaborators in the United States, Italy and Spain. Sample metadata almost always included a de-identified subject ID, COVID-19 status, age in years and sex. The material from the prospective study consisted of cDNA or gDNA derived from T cells, B-cell-depleted T cells, or PBMCs. The repertoires were made available in a free public database intended to serve as a resource for research on the immune response to SARS-CoV-2. The samples were drawn from two sources: the first 160 participants of the ongoing ImmuneRACE study, and 1,000 to 1,500 subjects contributed by 6 global collaborators. Where available, HLA class I and class II types were taken from metadata supplied by the sample provider and were not determined by assay-based typing. Subjects who had been exposed to COVID-19, were actively infected with it, or had recovered from it provided the deeply sampled blood TCRbeta repertoires that made up the dataset. Results and caveats for the whole study, not just this receptor: Clinical and demographic metadata were provided uncurated, with the amount varying by source and participant.

Here V drops 5 bases and J drops 1 base, and the junction holds 4 bases not matched to any gene. The CDR3, cysteine through phenylalanine, is 16 amino acids long. The CDR3 DNA has 48 bases and is translated from base 1. CDR1 and CDR2 were assigned from the germline V gene (reference sequence) as MNHNY and SVGAGI. At one collaborating source in Seattle, patients were enrolled during active infection and were followed longitudinally through the course of disease. The collaborating institutions used their own protocols to collect whole blood in K2EDTA tubes. For TCRbeta analysis, collaborators shipped samples in one of three forms: frozen whole blood, isolated PBMCs, or DNA extracted from either of those sample types.

Sequencing input: peripheral blood. This TCR was recovered from a man between 50 and 59 years old with COVID-19, enrolled during active disease. The sequence links TRBV6-6 to TRBJ2-3, and TRBD2 matches 12 of the central bases. The DNA sequence is given as TGTGCCAGCAGTCTCCGGACTAGCGGGGGCACAGATACGCAGTATTTT. Its amino acids are CASSLRTSGGTDTQYF.